The source of this TCR beta chain is a study of blood T cell repertoires in COVID-19 (dated by TCRdb to 2020 to 2022). Context from the whole study: Samples covering the acute and convalescent phases of COVID-19 were provided by collaborators in the United States, Italy and Spain. Deeply sampled blood TCRbeta repertoires from subjects exposed to, actively infected with, or recovered from COVID-19 were included in the dataset. HLA class I and class II types, where available, came from metadata supplied by the sample provider rather than from assay-based typing. The repertoires were released in a freely available public database intended as a resource for research on the immune response to SARS-CoV-2. Samples were obtained from the ongoing ImmuneRACE study (first 160 participants) and from over 1,000 subjects provided by 6 global collaborators. The material from the prospective study consisted of cDNA or gDNA derived from T cells, B-cell-depleted T cells, or PBMCs. The sample metadata nearly always contained a de-identified subject ID, COVID-19 status, age in years and sex. What the research found in general, with its limitations: Clinical and demographic metadata were provided uncurated, with the amount varying by source and participant.

For this clone: The specificity of this receptor is unknown. Per-base quality was not reported, and no clone a single base away is much larger than it.

Collaborating institutions collected whole blood in K2EDTA tubes following their own protocols. For TCRbeta analysis, collaborators shipped samples in one of three forms: frozen whole blood, isolated PBMCs, or DNA extracted from either of those sample types. The immunoSEQ Assay, a bias-controlled multiplex PCR, was used to amplify TCRbeta CDR3 regions from genomic DNA. In the source study's methods: Within the assay, amplification of reference gene primers was used to estimate how many nucleated cells each sample contained. Sequence reads were collapsed and filtered to measure the absolute abundance of every unique TCRbeta CDR3 rearrangement. For each sample, productive Simpson clonality was calculated by taking the square root of Simpson's diversity index across productive rearrangements. Sourced from immuneACCESS, this table was stored by TCRdb with only in-frame sequences that have V and J called. A share of the clones is absent; for the studies checked, an unresolved V gene accounts for under half, and the remainder has no known explanation. That table gives V, J and clone size, and the DNA gave D and trimming. The sample contains 150,000 to 200,000 clones, around 82% of them found a single time. In total, the top ten clones hold over 2.5% of the sample.

The germline V gene (reference sequence) supplies CDR1 SGHNT and CDR2 YYREEE. The CDR3, from cysteine to phenylalanine, totals 16 residues. CDR3 DNA only is kept here, 48 bases in frame from base 1. Germline trimming: 2 bases from V, 4 bases from J; junction bases outside gene matches: 10. The receptor chain draws on TRBV5-4 and TRBJ2-7; 9 nucleotides in the junction match TRBD1. This clonotype originated in a human donor with acute or convalescent COVID-19. The donor label of this sample is uncertain. The sequencing sample was made of peripheral blood. The nucleotides are TGTGCCAGCAGCTTAAGGTCCGGGACAGGGTGGTACGAGCAGTACTTC. This sequence encodes CASSLRSGTGWYEQYF.